Below, 25 T cell receptor beta chains from the same sample are listed, as sequenced in a study of blood T cells in healthy people across ages. Combining a sample-barcoded 5' primer with a J-beta primer mix, a second PCR ran for about 7 to 12 cycles. MiXCR, run by TCRdb on the 5' RACE reads, gives a single entry per CDR3 protein. The top ten clones hold 29% of a sample with 250,000 to 300,000 distinct CDR3 sequences, 25% to 30% of them seen once. Sequences were obtained from blood. The receptors were gathered from an older woman in good health.

V gene TRBV29-1 combines with J gene TRBJ1-1, with TRBD1 as a possible D gene (5 bases). This CDR3 has 11 residues. CDR1 is SQVTM, CDR2 ANQGSEA, per germline. V lost 6 bases and J 11 bases, leaving 16 bases between the germline ends. The CDR3 loop reads CSVMRQIGAFF. In nucleotides, the CDR3 is TGCAGCGTCATGAGACAGATTGGGGCTTTCTTT.

The V call is TRBV2, the J call TRBJ1-6, with TRBD1 matching over 10 bases. The V segment lost 6 bases and the J segment 10 bases; nucleotides outside the gene matches: 12. The CDR3 totals 16 residues. Looked up from germline, CDR1 is SNHLY and CDR2 is FYNNEI. The CDR3 coding sequence is TGTGCCAGCAGAGACAGGGGGCGCTTAAAGGTATCACCCCTCCACTTT. This gives the protein CASRDRGRLKVSPLHF. Full variable domain (missing parts from reference TRBV2 and TRBJ1-6): EPEVTQTPSHQVTQMGQEVILRCVPISNHLYFYWYRQILGQKVEFLVSFYNNEISEKSEIFDDQFSVERPDGSNFTLKIRSTKLEDSAMYFCASRDRGRLKVSPLHFGNGTRLTVT.

This clonotype has just a few counts. Its ends do not fully match the called genes, so a read error is possible. The V and J genes are TRBV7-9 and TRBJ2-5; 13 positions match TRBD2. The length of the CDR3 is 17 residues. From germline, CDR1 is SEHNR and CDR2 FQNEAQ (reference sequence). The CDR3 sequence: CASSPEAGLAGQETQYF. The CDR3 DNA sequence: TGCGCCAGCAGCCCCGAGGCGGGACTAGCGGGACAAGAGACCCAGTACTTC.

V gene TRBV27 combines with J gene TRBJ2-5; tentative D call: TRBD1 (5 bases). The J call may be incorrect, as the DNA end agrees better with TRBJ2-1. In germline, CDR1 is MNHEY, CDR2 SMNVEV (reference sequence). The CDR3 has 15 amino acids. As DNA, the CDR3 is TGTGCCAGCAGTTCTACAATCCTTCAGGGTAACGAGCAGTTCTTC. Translated: CASSSTILQGNEQFF.

This clonotype came up a few times. This chain links TRBV14 with TRBJ1-3; no clear D gene. CDR1 and CDR2 (germline): SGHDN, FVKESK. V dropped 6 bases and J dropped 4 bases, with 7 bases sitting between them. CDR3 length equals 12 residues. CDR3 protein: CASSPGGNTIYF. The CDR3 DNA reads TGTGCCAGCAGTCCCGGGGGAAACACCATATATTTT.

The J gene is TRBJ1-2, the V gene TRBV5-4; D is perhaps TRBD1 (6 bases). V lost 4 bases to trimming and J lost 1 base, with 14 bases between them. The germline V gene encodes CDR1 SGHNT and CDR2 YYREEE (reference sequence). The CDR3 spans 15 residues. The CDR3 sequence: CASSPWTERNYGYTF. The CDR3 DNA reads TGTGCCAGCAGCCCATGGACAGAGCGTAACTATGGCTACACCTTC.

The chain uses TRBV7-6 and TRBJ2-5; D remains unclear. Gene TRBJ2-1 matches the end of the DNA better, so the J call may be wrong. This CDR3 is built from 11 residues. Per germline, CDR1 SGHVS and CDR2 FNYEAQ. The CDR3 spells CASSAFNEQFF. The CDR3 bases are TGTGCCAGCAGCGCCTTCAATGAGCAGTTCTTC.

Of note for this clonotype: One junction end disagrees with the germline gene, perhaps due to a read error. The chain is built from TRBV7-2 and TRBJ2-7, with 8 bases matching TRBD1. The CDR3 contains 15 residues. Germline V lookup: CDR1 SGHTA, CDR2 FQGNSA. As DNA, the CDR3 is TGTGCCAGCAGCTTGGGTGGGACAGGCTCCTGCGAGCAGTACTTC. Protein sequence: CASSLGGTGSCEQYF. Filled out from reference TRBV7-2 and TRBJ2-7, the complete variable domain reads GAGVSQSPSNKVTEKGKDVELRCDPISGHTALYWYRQSLGQGLEFLIYFQGNSAPDKSGLPSDRFSAERTGGSVSTLTIQRTQQEDSAVYLCASSLGGTGSCEQYFGPGTRLTVT.

The J gene is TRBJ1-4, the V gene TRBV9; tentative D call: TRBD1 (5 bases). This CDR3 contains 14 residues. Germline V CDR1 and CDR2: SGDLS, YYNGEE. V lost 7 bases and J 5 bases, leaving 15 bases between the germline ends. DNA of the CDR3: TGTGCCAGCGGCAAGCAGGGAGAGAATGAAAAACTGTTTTTT. Translating it yields CASGKQGENEKLFF.

This chain uses TRBV20-1 with TRBJ1-5, with D possibly TRBD1 on 5 matching bases. The length of the CDR3 is 15 residues. The germline gives CDR1 DFQATT, CDR2 SNEGSKA (reference sequence). V lost 1 base, J lost 0 bases, and 10 bases lay in between. The CDR3 spells CSARVTGDSNQPQHF. DNA for the CDR3: TGCAGTGCTAGAGTCACAGGAGATAGCAATCAGCCCCAGCATTTT.

The genes are TRBV20-1 and TRBJ2-5, with 7 bases matching TRBD1. CDR1 and CDR2 from the germline V gene are DFQATT and SNEGSKA (reference sequence). The CDR3 contains 14 residues. V lost 3 bases, J lost 2 bases, and 6 bases stayed unmatched. For the CDR3, the DNA is TGCAGTGCTAGCGAGCGACAGGGACAAGAGACCCAGTACTTC. Amino acids: CSASERQGQETQYF.

In this sample, this clonotype turned up a few times. Lacking the conserved final phenylalanine or tryptophan, this CDR3 likely reflects a read error. The chain is built from TRBV29-1 and TRBJ2-3; the D is unclear. CDR3 length: 13 residues. Germline CDR1 reads SQVTM; CDR2 reads ANQGSEA. V shed 5 bases and J shed 2 bases, with 11 bases lying between them. The CDR3 DNA is TGCAGCGTTAAGGGCAGGAACACAGATACGCAGTATTTG. Its translation: CSVKGRNTDTQYL.

The chain combines TRBV12-3 or TRBV12-4 with TRBJ1-1; 10 nucleotides match TRBD1. Trimming removed 7 bases from V and 2 bases from J; junction bases left unmatched: 4. CDR3 size: 14 residues. The CDR3 loop reads CASTRDRGNTEAFF. Written as DNA, the CDR3 is TGTGCCAGCACCCGGGACAGGGGCAACACTGAAGCTTTCTTT.

This clonotype showed up just a few times. The V and J genes are TRBV14 and TRBJ2-5, with D possibly called TRBD1 or TRBD2 (5 bases each). The J call may be faulty, since TRBJ2-1 better matches the DNA end. CDR1 is SGHDN and CDR2 is FVKESK in the germline V gene. This CDR3 region has 15 residues. The CDR3 DNA follows: TGTGCCAGCAGCCCTCGGGGCATCTCCTACAATGAGCAGTTCTTC. Residues: CASSPRGISYNEQFF.

The rearrangement joins TRBV12-3 or TRBV12-4 to TRBJ1-5; D possibly corresponds to TRBD1 (5 bases). V lost 6 bases to trimming and J lost 5 bases, with 14 bases between them. This CDR3 region has 14 residues. In DNA form, the CDR3 reads TGTGCCAGCAGCGGGGCGGTGAGCTATCAGCCCCAGCATTTT. Amino acid sequence: CASSGAVSYQPQHF.

This chain uses TRBV18 with TRBJ2-5; TRBD2 matches at 11 bases. Germline values: CDR1 KGHSH, CDR2 LQKENI. CDR3 size: 15 residues. V lost 2 bases to trimming and J lost 4 bases; unmatched junction nucleotides: 3. Written as DNA, the CDR3 is TGTGCCAGCTCACCATCGCTAGCGGGAGGAGAGACCCAGTACTTC. Protein: CASSPSLAGGETQYF.

In this sample, this clonotype turned up a few times. The chain uses TRBV6-1 and TRBJ2-1; no reliable D call. The germline V gene has CDR1 MNHNS and CDR2 SASEGT. Trimming took 6 bases from V and 8 from J, leaving 5 bases between them. The CDR3 extends over 10 amino acids. CDR3 sequence: CASRNHEQFF. For the CDR3, the DNA is TGTGCCAGCAGAAATCATGAGCAGTTCTTC.

Ten or more counts support this clonotype. This chain connects TRBV20-1 to TRBJ2-1; D is possibly TRBD2 (6 bases). With 3 bases removed from V and 4 bases from J, the gap between germline ends came to 16 bases. CDR1 and CDR2 from the germline V gene are DFQATT and SNEGSKA (reference sequence). The CDR3 length is 15 residues. The CDR3 nucleotides are TGCAGTGCTAGGCCTGGTGGGGGAGGATACAATGAGCAGTTCTTC. Translation: CSARPGGGGYNEQFF.

V is TRBV20-1 and J is TRBJ2-3, with D possibly matching TRBD2 (6 bases). This CDR3 is built from 16 residues. Trimming removed 0 bases at V and 0 bases at J, with 13 bases between. Germline-derived CDR1 and CDR2 are DFQATT and SNEGSKA (reference sequence). The CDR3 reads CSARDEASVSTDTQYF. The CDR3 coding sequence is TGCAGTGCTAGAGATGAGGCTAGCGTTAGCACAGATACGCAGTATTTT.

V usage is TRBV5-6 and J usage is TRBJ2-1; the D gene is possibly TRBD1 (5 bases). V lost 4 bases and J 1 base, leaving 12 bases between the germline ends. CDR3 length: 15 amino acids. Germline V gives CDR1 SGHDT, CDR2 YYEEEE. This CDR3 reads CASSLDRLSYNEQFF. The CDR3 nucleotides read TGTGCCAGCAGCCTCGACAGATTGTCCTACAATGAGCAGTTCTTC.

This clonotype was seen a handful of times. The gene calls are TRBV12-3 or TRBV12-4 and TRBJ2-7; tentatively, D is TRBD1 (6 bases). The CDR3 sequence is 14 residues long. V shed 5 bases and J shed 2 bases, with 13 bases lying between them. CDR3 protein: CASSRVDRAYEQYF. In DNA, the CDR3 is TGTGCCAGCAGTCGCGTGGACAGAGCCTACGAGCAGTACTTC.

V gene TRBV20-1 combines with J gene TRBJ2-7; D possibly uses TRBD1 or TRBD2 (5 bases each). This CDR3 has 14 residues. Trimming took 5 bases from V and 2 from J, leaving 16 bases between them. Germline V gene sequence: CDR1 DFQATT, CDR2 SNEGSKA (reference sequence). CDR3 DNA sequence: TGCAGTGCTTTTTACCGGGACGGTACCTACGAGCAGTACTTC. Translating it yields CSAFYRDGTYEQYF.

This rearrangement joins TRBV25-1 to TRBJ2-7; no reliable D call. CDR3 size: 13 residues. CDR1 MGHDK and CDR2 SYGVNS come from the germline V gene. The ends were cut back, 2 bases at V and 0 bases at J, with 5 bases in the middle. The CDR3 here is CASSEQSSYEQYF. The CDR3 DNA follows: TGTGCCAGCAGTGAACAGAGCTCCTACGAGCAGTACTTC.

The genes are TRBV25-1 and TRBJ1-4; D might be TRBD1 (6 bases). The CDR3 is 16 residues long. V lost 1 base and J lost 6, with 15 bases in between. Germline lookup yields CDR1 MGHDK and CDR2 SYGVNS. DNA of the CDR3: TGTGCCAGCAGTGAATTCAATACAGGGAAGGATGAAAAACTGTTTTTT. The encoded protein is CASSEFNTGKDEKLFF.

This clonotype was counted between two and nine times. The chain couples TRBV20-1 to TRBJ2-5; 12 positions agree with TRBD2. The tail of the sequence fits TRBJ2-7 better, so the J call may be wrong. The CDR3 covers 13 residues. Germline CDR1 reads DFQATT; CDR2 reads SNEGSKA (reference sequence). DNA for the CDR3: TGCAGTGCAAGGACTAGCGGGACTAGCGAGCAGTACTTC. Translated, it gives CSARTSGTSEQYF.